The 27 T cell receptor beta chains presented below share a single source sample, sequenced in a study of cytomegalovirus exposure and HLA in healthy donors. The PCR ran on 60 Vbeta and 13 Jbeta primers. The table came from immunoSEQ multiplex PCR; TCRdb's copy has only in-frame clones and leaves some out. The table lists some 75,000 clones. Sequenced: PBMCs. The source is a man aged 35-49 years in good health and CMV-seronegative.

V gene TRBV4-3 combines with J gene TRBJ2-5; TRBD1 is a possible D gene (6 bases). Germline V gives CDR1 LGHNA, CDR2 YSLEER. The CDR3 length is 14 residues. With 2 bases removed from V and 0 bases from J, the gap between germline ends came to 7 bases. The CDR3 reads CASSQTGNQETQYF. The CDR3 DNA reads TGCGCCAGCAGCCAAACAGGGAACCAAGAGACCCAGTACTTC.

The chain is built from TRBV30 and TRBJ2-7; possibly TRBD1 for D (5 bases). This CDR3 has 14 amino acids. The germline V gene encodes CDR1 GTSNPN and CDR2 SVGIG (reference sequence). Between the trimmed V and J ends, which lost 0 bases and 7 bases, there was a span of 16 bases. The CDR3 sequence: CAWSVQGHRGEQYF. The CDR3 coding sequence is TGTGCCTGGAGTGTACAAGGACACCGCGGAGAGCAGTACTTC.

CDR3 loop: CASVRGREENTIYF. The CDR3 DNA follows: TGTGCCAGCGTTCGGGGCAGGGAGGAAAACACCATATATTTT. The chain links TRBV2 to TRBJ1-3, with D tentatively TRBD1 (5 bases). The CDR3 length is 14 residues. Trimming shortened V by 8 bases and J by 6 bases, and 17 bases separated the two germline ends. Germline V CDR1 and CDR2: SNHLY, FYNNEI.

J is TRBJ2-3 and V is TRBV6-1; 7 nucleotides agree with TRBD1. V trimming: 9 bases; J trimming: 2 bases; junction bases outside the gene matches: 2. Germline V CDR1 and CDR2: MNHNS, SASEGT. This CDR3 is 12 amino acids long. The CDR3 is CASGQATDTQYF. CDR3 nucleotides: TGTGCCAGTGGACAGGCCACAGATACGCAGTATTTT.

V is TRBV11-3 and J is TRBJ2-2; D is unclear. CDR1 and CDR2 from the germline V gene are SGHNT and YENEEA. Trimming pared 0 bases from V and 6 bases from J, leaving 5 bases between. This CDR3 comprises 13 residues. Here the CDR3 reads CASSLDRSGELFF. The CDR3 DNA follows: TGTGCCAGCAGCTTAGACCGTTCCGGGGAGCTGTTTTTT.

The chain is built from TRBV7-2 and TRBJ2-7, with D tentatively TRBD1 (5 bases). The V and J ends lost 2 bases and 0 bases respectively, with 8 bases between them. The CDR3 covers 14 residues. CDR1 and CDR2 (germline): SGHTA, FQGNSA. DNA for the CDR3: TGTGCCAGCAGCTTACAGGGAAGCTCCTACGAGCAGTACTTC. Amino acid sequence: CASSLQGSSYEQYF.

The V and J genes are TRBV7-9 and TRBJ2-5; perhaps TRBD1 as D (6 bases). Germline values: CDR1 SEHNR, CDR2 FQNEAQ (reference sequence). The CDR3 has 14 amino acids. The germline V and J ends were trimmed by 3 bases and 2 bases, with 10 bases remaining between them. For the CDR3, the DNA is TGTGCCAGCAGCTTCGGACAGCTTCAAGAGACCCAGTACTTC. Translation gives CASSFGQLQETQYF.

This sequence joins TRBV11-3 and TRBJ2-1, with 7 bases matching TRBD2. V was clipped by 1 base and J by 6 bases; unmatched bases: 6. Germline CDR1 reads SGHNT; CDR2 reads YENEEA. CDR3 length equals 15 residues. The CDR3 is CASSLGGRGGNEQFF. The DNA for the CDR3 is TGTGCCAGCAGCTTAGGCGGGAGAGGAGGCAATGAGCAGTTCTTC.

V gene TRBV15 combines with J gene TRBJ2-1; 8 nucleotides match TRBD2. Germline lookup yields CDR1 LNHNV and CDR2 YYDKDF (reference sequence). With 0 bases clipped from V and 6 bases from J, the junction kept 10 bases outside the gene matches. The length of the CDR3 is 17 residues. CDR3 residues: CATSREVWTGGVNEQFF. The CDR3 nucleotides are TGTGCCACCAGCAGAGAGGTGTGGACCGGGGGGGTCAATGAGCAGTTCTTC.

V gene TRBV30 combines with J gene TRBJ2-7, with 11 bases lining up with TRBD1. V trimming: 3 bases; J trimming: 6 bases; junction bases outside the gene matches: 7. Germline CDR1 is GTSNPN and CDR2 is SVGIG (reference sequence). The CDR3 has 14 amino acids. CDR3 bases: TGTGCCTGGAGACCTAAGGGACAGGGGGGCGAGCAGTACTTC. As protein: CAWRPKGQGGEQYF.

Concerning this clone itself: The germline gene is not matched at one end of the junction; a read error may be the cause. The rearrangement links TRBV6-6 to TRBJ1-2; D is uncertain. Germline V gene data show CDR1 as MNHNY and CDR2 as SVGAGI (reference sequence). CDR3 length equals 15 residues. CDR3 sequence reads: CACSRGPDANYGYTF. CDR3 bases: TGTGCCTGCAGTCGTGGGCCGGATGCCAACTATGGCTACACCTTC.

The CDR3 spells CASSLDWASGPSGADTQYF. The CDR3 nucleotides are TGTGCCAGCAGCTTAGATTGGGCTAGCGGGCCCTCGGGGGCAGATACGCAGTATTTT. The chain has TRBV7-2 and TRBJ2-3; 8 nucleotides match TRBD2. Germline values: CDR1 SGHTA, CDR2 FQGNSA. Trimming cost V 1 base and J 4 bases; bases outside gene matches: 16. This CDR3 spans 19 amino acids. Using reference TRBV7-2 and TRBJ2-3 for the parts outside the CDR3, the full variable domain is GAGVSQSPSNKVTEKGKDVELRCDPISGHTALYWYRQSLGQGLEFLIYFQGNSAPDKSGLPSDRFSAERTGGSVSTLTIQRTQQEDSAVYLCASSLDWASGPSGADTQYFGPGTRLTVL.

V usage is TRBV2 and J usage is TRBJ2-6; TRBD2 matches at 7 bases. The CDR3 runs 13 residues. Per germline, CDR1 SNHLY and CDR2 FYNNEI. This chain's CDR3 is CAGGDSGANVLTF. The CDR3 bases are TGTGCGGGGGGGGACTCTGGGGCCAACGTCCTGACTTTC.

As DNA, the CDR3 is TGTGCCAGTAGCTACGGGGCTAGCGGGAGCTACGAGCAGTACTTC. Its protein product is CASSYGASGSYEQYF. This chain connects TRBV19 to TRBJ2-7; 10 nucleotides match TRBD2. The CDR3 has 15 residues. V gave up 6 bases and J gave up 3 bases; unmatched junction bases: 8. From germline, CDR1 is LNHDA and CDR2 SQIVND (reference sequence).

J is TRBJ2-7 and V is TRBV7-2; 9 bases fit TRBD1. Trimming removed 5 bases from V and 3 bases from J; junction bases left unmatched: 8. The CDR3 totals 15 residues. CDR1 is SGHTA and CDR2 is FQGNSA in the germline V gene. CDR3: CASSPAWTGVYEQYF. The CDR3, as DNA: TGTGCCAGCAGCCCAGCCTGGACAGGGGTCTACGAGCAGTACTTC.

This chain uses TRBV4-3 with TRBJ2-7, with 11 nucleotides matching TRBD2. With V trimmed by 6 bases and J by 6 bases, 7 bases remained unmatched. The CDR3 extends over 14 amino acids. CDR1 is LGHNA, CDR2 YSLEER, per germline. The CDR3 bases are TGCGCCAGCAGTATACTAGCGGGGGCCAGCGAGCAGTACTTC. It specifies CASSILAGASEQYF.

The V and J genes are TRBV11-2 and TRBJ1-1; D gene uncertain. Trimming removed 5 bases from V and 3 bases from J, with 22 bases in between. Germline loops: CDR1 SGHAT, CDR2 FQNNGV. This CDR3 has 17 residues. The CDR3 coding sequence is TGTGCCAGCAGCCACGATCTGGGTGGCGGATCGGACACTGAAGCTTTCTTT. Translated: CASSHDLGGGSDTEAFF.

A note on this clone: A junction boundary mismatches the germline segment, possibly from a read error. The chain has TRBV4-1 and TRBJ2-1, with D possibly matching TRBD2 (7 bases). CDR3 length equals 16 residues. Germline V gives CDR1 MGHRA, CDR2 YSYEKL. The CDR3 protein is CASSHPTGGPYYEQFF. The CDR3 nucleotides are TGCGCCAGCAGCCATCCCACCGGGGGGCCCTACTATGAGCAGTTCTTC.

The chain uses TRBV28 and TRBJ1-2; 11 positions match TRBD1. Per germline, CDR1 MDHEN and CDR2 SYDVKM. V lost 4 bases to trimming and J lost 4 bases; unmatched junction nucleotides: 8. The CDR3 length is 16 residues. In DNA, the CDR3 is TGTGCCAGCAGTTCACCCGGGACAGGGGGAATCTATGGCTACACCTTC. Amino acid sequence: CASSSPGTGGIYGYTF.

This chain connects TRBV5-1 to TRBJ1-1; D may be TRBD1 (5 bases). V lost 4 bases and J lost 4, with 14 bases in between. Germline V CDR1 and CDR2: SGHRS, YFSETQ. This CDR3 has 14 amino acids. This chain's CDR3 is CASSLQGGTTEAFF. CDR3 in DNA: TGCGCCAGCAGCCTCCAGGGAGGGACCACTGAAGCTTTCTTT.

V usage is TRBV25-1 and J usage is TRBJ2-4; 8 bases are shared with TRBD1. Per the germline V gene, CDR1 is MGHDK and CDR2 is SYGVNS. This CDR3 contains 14 residues. V dropped 7 bases and J dropped 3; count of bases not matched to a gene: 5. The CDR3 bases are TGTGCCAGCACCAACGGACAGGGCAAAAACATTCAGTACTTC. Protein: CASTNGQGKNIQYF.

This rearrangement joins TRBV27 to TRBJ2-3; 7 bases agree with TRBD2. There are 16 residues in the CDR3. With 0 bases clipped from V and 2 bases from J, the junction kept 5 bases outside the gene matches. CDR1 and CDR2 from the germline V gene are MNHEY and SMNVEV (reference sequence). CDR3: CASSLSPSGTTDTQYF. DNA for the CDR3: TGTGCCAGCAGTTTATCTCCTAGCGGTACCACAGATACGCAGTATTTT.

The chain has TRBV10-3 and TRBJ2-1; 7 bases are shared with TRBD2. With V trimmed by 2 bases and J by 8 bases, 15 bases remained unmatched. CDR3 length: 17 amino acids. Per the germline V gene, CDR1 is ENHRY and CDR2 is SYGVKD. This CDR3 is CAISEASGGPTMDEQFF. DNA for the CDR3: TGTGCCATCAGTGAGGCTAGCGGAGGCCCTACTATGGATGAGCAGTTCTTC.

This rearrangement joins TRBV10-1 to TRBJ2-7, with D maybe TRBD1 (6 bases). V was trimmed by 2 bases and J by 4 bases, leaving 9 bases between them. Germline V gives CDR1 WNHNN, CDR2 SYGVQD (reference sequence). The CDR3 runs to 13 residues. The DNA for the CDR3 is TGCGCCAGCAGTGAGGGGGGCTGGTACGAGCAGTACTTC. Translated: CASSEGGWYEQYF.

This chain links TRBV10-3 with TRBJ1-6; maybe TRBD1 (5 bases). Trimming took 5 bases from V and 5 from J, leaving 16 bases between them. Germline values: CDR1 ENHRY, CDR2 SYGVKD. The CDR3 spans 16 residues. The CDR3 protein is CAISPGGNQHNSPLHF. CDR3 sequence (DNA): TGTGCCATCAGTCCCGGGGGAAACCAACATAATTCACCCCTCCACTTT.

The J gene is TRBJ1-4, the V gene TRBV4-2, with D maybe TRBD1 (5 bases). The CDR3 is 19 amino acids. Germline CDR1 LGHNA, CDR2 YNFKEQ. V gave up 0 bases and J gave up 5 bases, with 22 bases separating them. The CDR3 loop reads CASSQDLGRVGAANEKLFF. For the CDR3, the DNA is TGTGCCAGCAGCCAAGATCTCGGCCGGGTTGGGGCCGCGAATGAAAAACTGTTTTTT.

The CDR3: CASSLLAGVEQYF. CDR3 nucleotide sequence: TGTGCCAGCAGTTTACTAGCGGGAGTTGAGCAGTACTTC. J is TRBJ2-7 and V is TRBV28; 10 nucleotides line up with TRBD2. V trimming: 2 bases; J trimming: 7 bases; junction bases outside the gene matches: 2. Germline lookup yields CDR1 MDHEN and CDR2 SYDVKM. This CDR3 has 13 amino acids. The full variable domain, its missing parts supplied by reference TRBV28 and TRBJ2-7, is DVKVTQSSRYLVKRTGEKVFLECVQDMDHENMFWYRQDPGLGLRLIYFSYDVKMKEKGDIPEGYSVSREKKERFSLILESASTNQTSMYLCASSLLAGVEQYFGPGTRLTVT.